This T cell receptor (beta chain) was identified in a study of metastatic and nonmetastatic thyroid tumors. No treatment had been given to any patient before thyroid surgery. This clone has a count of ten or more. Germline-derived CDR1 and CDR2 are SEHNR and FQNEAQ (reference sequence). Trimming took off 3 bases at V and 1 base at J, with 6 bases between the two ends. The CDR3 has 14 amino acids. In the source study's methods: Clinicopathological groups supplied CDR3 differences that were used to build a distant-metastasis classifier for papillary thyroid cancer. MiXCR was used by TCRdb to re-call the PCR reads. TCRdb's processing, not the study's, gives the V and J calls here. The top ten clones hold roughly 30% of a sample with 20,000 or so clones, approximately 10% of them seen once.

The specimen was blood. The chain joins TRBV7-9 to TRBJ2-2; no clear D gene. The clonotype comes from a female donor with papillary thyroid cancer or a benign thyroid nodule (not recorded which). Some clones in this sample may be carry-over from other donors' samples. CDR3 nucleotides: TGTGCCAGCAGCTTCCAAGTGAACACCGGGGAGCTGTTTTTT. It yields the protein CASSFQVNTGELFF.